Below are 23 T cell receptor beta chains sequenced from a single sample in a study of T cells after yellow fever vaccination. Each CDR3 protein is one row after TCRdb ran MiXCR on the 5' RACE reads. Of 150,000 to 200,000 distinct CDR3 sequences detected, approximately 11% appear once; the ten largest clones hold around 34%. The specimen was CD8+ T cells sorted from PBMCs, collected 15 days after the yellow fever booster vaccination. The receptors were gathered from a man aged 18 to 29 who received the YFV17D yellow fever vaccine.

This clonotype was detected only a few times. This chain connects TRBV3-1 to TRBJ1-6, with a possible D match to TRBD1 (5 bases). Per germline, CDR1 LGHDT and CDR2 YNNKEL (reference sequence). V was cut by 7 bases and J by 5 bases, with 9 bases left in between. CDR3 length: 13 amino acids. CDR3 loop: CASNRGDNSPLHF. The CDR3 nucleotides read TGTGCCAGCAACCGGGGCGATAATTCACCCCTCCACTTT.

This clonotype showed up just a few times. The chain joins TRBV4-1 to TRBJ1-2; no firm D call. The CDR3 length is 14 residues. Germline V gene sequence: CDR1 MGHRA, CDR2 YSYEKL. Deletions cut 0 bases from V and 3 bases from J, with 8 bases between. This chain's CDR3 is CASSQEKGYYGYTF. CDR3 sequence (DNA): TGCGCCAGCAGCCAAGAGAAAGGGTACTATGGCTACACCTTC.

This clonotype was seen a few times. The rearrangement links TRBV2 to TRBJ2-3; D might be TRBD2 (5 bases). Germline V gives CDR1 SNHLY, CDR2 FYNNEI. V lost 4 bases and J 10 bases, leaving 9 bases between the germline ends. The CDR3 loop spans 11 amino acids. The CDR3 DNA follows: TGTGCCAGCAGTGGGGAGTGGGCGCAGTATTTT. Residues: CASSGEWAQYF. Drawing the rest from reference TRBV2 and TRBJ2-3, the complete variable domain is EPEVTQTPSHQVTQMGQEVILRCVPISNHLYFYWYRQILGQKVEFLVSFYNNEISEKSEIFDDQFSVERPDGSNFTLKIRSTKLEDSAMYFCASSGEWAQYFGPGTRLTVL.

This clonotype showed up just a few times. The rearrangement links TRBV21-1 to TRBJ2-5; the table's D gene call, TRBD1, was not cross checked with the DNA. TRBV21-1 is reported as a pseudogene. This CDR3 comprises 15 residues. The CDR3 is CASSKAQGGGETQYF. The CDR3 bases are TGTGCCAGCAGCAAAGCCCAGGGGGGAGGAGAGACCCAGTACTTC.

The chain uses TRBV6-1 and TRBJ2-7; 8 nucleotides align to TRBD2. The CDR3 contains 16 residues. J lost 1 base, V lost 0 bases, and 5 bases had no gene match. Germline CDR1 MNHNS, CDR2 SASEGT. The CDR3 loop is CASSEALSGESYEQYF. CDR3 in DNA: TGTGCCAGCAGTGAAGCGCTTAGCGGGGAGTCCTACGAGCAGTACTTC.

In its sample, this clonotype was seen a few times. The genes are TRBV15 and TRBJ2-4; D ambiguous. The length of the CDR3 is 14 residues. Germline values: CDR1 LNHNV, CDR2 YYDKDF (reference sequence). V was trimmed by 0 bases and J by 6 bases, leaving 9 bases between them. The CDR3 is CATSRDGNRNIQYF. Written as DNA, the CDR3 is TGTGCCACCAGCAGAGACGGTAATAGAAACATTCAGTACTTC.

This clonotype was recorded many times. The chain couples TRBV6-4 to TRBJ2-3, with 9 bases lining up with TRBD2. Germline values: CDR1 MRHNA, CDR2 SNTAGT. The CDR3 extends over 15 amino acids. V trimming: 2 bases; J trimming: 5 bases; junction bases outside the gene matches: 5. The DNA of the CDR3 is TGTGCCAGCAGTGACGGTGCGGGGGGGCAAGATACGCAGTATTTT. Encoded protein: CASSDGAGGQDTQYF.

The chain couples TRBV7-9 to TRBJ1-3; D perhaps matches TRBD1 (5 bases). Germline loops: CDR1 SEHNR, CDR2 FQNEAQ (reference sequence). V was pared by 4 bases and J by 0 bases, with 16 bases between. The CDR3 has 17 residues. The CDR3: CASSSSTGRPSGNTIYF. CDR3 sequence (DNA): TGTGCCAGCAGCTCATCAACGGGACGTCCCTCTGGAAACACCATATATTTT.

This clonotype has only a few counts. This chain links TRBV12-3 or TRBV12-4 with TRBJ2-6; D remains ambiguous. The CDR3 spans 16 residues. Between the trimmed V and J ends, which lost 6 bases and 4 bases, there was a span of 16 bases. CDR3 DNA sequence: TGTGCCAGCAGGGATCGTACAAGTACAGGGGCCAACGTCCTGACTTTC. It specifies CASRDRTSTGANVLTF.

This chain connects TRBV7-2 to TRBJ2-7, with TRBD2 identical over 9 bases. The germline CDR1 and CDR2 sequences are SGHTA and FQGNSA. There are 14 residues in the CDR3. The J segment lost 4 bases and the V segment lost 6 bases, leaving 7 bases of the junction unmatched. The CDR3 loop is CASSSGLATYEQYF. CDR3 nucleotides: TGTGCCAGCAGTTCTGGACTAGCGACATACGAGCAGTACTTC. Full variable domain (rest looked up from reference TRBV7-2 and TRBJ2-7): GAGVSQSPSNKVTEKGKDVELRCDPISGHTALYWYRQSLGQGLEFLIYFQGNSAPDKSGLPSDRFSAERTGGSVSTLTIQRTQQEDSAVYLCASSSGLATYEQYFGPGTRLTVT.

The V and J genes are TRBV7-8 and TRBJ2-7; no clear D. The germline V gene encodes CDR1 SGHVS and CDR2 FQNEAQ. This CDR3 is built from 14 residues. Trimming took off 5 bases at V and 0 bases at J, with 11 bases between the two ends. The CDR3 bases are TGTGCCAGCAGCCCAGATGGGGTCTCCTACGAGCAGTACGTC. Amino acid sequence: CASSPDGVSYEQYV.

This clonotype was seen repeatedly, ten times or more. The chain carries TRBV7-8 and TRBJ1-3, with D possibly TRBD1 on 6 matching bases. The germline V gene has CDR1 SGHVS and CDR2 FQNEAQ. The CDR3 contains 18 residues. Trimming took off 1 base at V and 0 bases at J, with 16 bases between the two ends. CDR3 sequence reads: CASSLGWGPRRSGNTIYF. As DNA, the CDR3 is TGTGCCAGCAGCTTAGGTTGGGGGCCGCGTCGCTCTGGAAACACCATATATTTT.

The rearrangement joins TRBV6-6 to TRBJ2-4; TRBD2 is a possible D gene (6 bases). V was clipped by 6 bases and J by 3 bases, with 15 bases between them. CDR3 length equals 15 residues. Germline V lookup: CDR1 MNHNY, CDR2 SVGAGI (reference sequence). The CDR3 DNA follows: TGTGCCAGCAGGGAGGGGTTCGTTGACAAAAACATTCAGTACTTC. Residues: CASREGFVDKNIQYF.

CDR3 in DNA: TGTGCCAGCAGCCGGACTAGCGGTTCCACAGATACGCAGTATTTT. Protein product: CASSRTSGSTDTQYF. This rearrangement joins TRBV7-9 to TRBJ2-3; the match to TRBD2 covers 10 bases. CDR3 length equals 15 residues. J was trimmed by 2 bases and V by 5 bases; bases with no gene match: 4. Germline-derived CDR1 and CDR2 are SEHNR and FQNEAQ (reference sequence).

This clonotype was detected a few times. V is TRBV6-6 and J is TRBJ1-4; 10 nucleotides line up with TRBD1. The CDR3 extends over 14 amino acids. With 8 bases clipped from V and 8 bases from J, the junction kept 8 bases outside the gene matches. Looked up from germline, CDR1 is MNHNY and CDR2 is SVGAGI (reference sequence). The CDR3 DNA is TGTGCCAGCGCAGACAGGGGGCGCTGGGAAAAACTGTTTTTT. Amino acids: CASADRGRWEKLFF.

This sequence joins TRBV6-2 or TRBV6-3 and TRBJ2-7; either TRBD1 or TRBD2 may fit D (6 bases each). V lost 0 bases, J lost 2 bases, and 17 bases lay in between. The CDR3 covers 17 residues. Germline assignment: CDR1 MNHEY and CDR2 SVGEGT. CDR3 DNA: TGTGCCAGCAGTTACTCACCCGAGGGGGGCGGCCCCTACGAGCAGTACGTC. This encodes CASSYSPEGGGPYEQYV.

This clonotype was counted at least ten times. The CDR3 DNA is TGTGCCAGCAGTCTGGGACCGTATACGCAGTATTTT. It is translated as CASSLGPYTQYF. The chain carries TRBV27 and TRBJ2-3; TRBD1 or TRBD2 may be the D gene (5 bases each). CDR1 is MNHEY, CDR2 SMNVEV, per germline (reference sequence). The CDR3 extends over 12 amino acids. V was clipped by 5 bases and J by 7 bases, with 10 bases between them.

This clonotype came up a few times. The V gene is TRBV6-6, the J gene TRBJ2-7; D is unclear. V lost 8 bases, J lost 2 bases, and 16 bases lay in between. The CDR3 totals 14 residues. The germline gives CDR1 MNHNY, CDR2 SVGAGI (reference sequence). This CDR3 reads CASLETSMAYEQYF. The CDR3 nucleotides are TGTGCCAGCCTCGAAACTTCGATGGCCTACGAGCAGTACTTC.

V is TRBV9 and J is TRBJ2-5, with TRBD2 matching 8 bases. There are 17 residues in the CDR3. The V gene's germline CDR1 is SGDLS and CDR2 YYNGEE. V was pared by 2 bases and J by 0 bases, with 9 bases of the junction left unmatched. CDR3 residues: CASSVFGSGGNQETQYF. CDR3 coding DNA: TGTGCCAGCAGCGTTTTCGGCAGCGGGGGAAACCAAGAGACCCAGTACTTC.

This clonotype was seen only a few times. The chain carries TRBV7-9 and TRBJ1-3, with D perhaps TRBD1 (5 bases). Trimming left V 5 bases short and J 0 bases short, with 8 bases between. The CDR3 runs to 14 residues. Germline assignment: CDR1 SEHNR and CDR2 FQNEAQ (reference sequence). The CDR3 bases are TGTGCCAGCAGCCCGACAGTCTCTGGAAACACCATATATTTT. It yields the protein CASSPTVSGNTIYF.

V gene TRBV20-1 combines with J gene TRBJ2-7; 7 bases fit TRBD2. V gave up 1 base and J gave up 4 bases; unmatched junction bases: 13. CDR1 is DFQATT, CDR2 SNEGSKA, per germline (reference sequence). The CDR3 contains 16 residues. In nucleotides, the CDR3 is TGCAGTGCTAGAGGCCTCCCGGACTGGGAGGGGTACGAGCAGTACGTC. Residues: CSARGLPDWEGYEQYV.

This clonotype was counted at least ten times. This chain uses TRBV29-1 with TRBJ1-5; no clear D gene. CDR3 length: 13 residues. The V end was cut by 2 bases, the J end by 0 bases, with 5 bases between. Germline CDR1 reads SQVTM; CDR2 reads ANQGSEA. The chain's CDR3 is CSVEFDSNQPQHF. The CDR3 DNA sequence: TGCAGCGTTGAATTCGATAGCAATCAGCCCCAGCATTTT.

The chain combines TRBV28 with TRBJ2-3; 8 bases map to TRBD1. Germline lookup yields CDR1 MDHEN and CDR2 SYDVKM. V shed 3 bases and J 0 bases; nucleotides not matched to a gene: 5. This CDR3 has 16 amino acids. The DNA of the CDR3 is TGTGCCAGCAGTTTGACAGGGGATACTAGCACAGATACGCAGTATTTT. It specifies CASSLTGDTSTDTQYF.